This section outlines one T cell receptor beta chain sequence together with its context. Other DNA sequences in the same sample also yield this CDR3. V gave up 0 bases and J gave up 2 bases, with 7 bases separating them. Germline V gene lookup returns CDR1 MNHEY and CDR2 SVGAGI. The CDR3 has 14 amino acids. The data were taken from a study of blood T cell repertoires in COVID-19. At the level of the study: Samples came from the United States, Italy and Spain, spanning acute and convalescent COVID-19. T cells, B-cell-depleted T cells, or PBMCs supplied cDNA or gDNA.

Original data processing: The authors estimated nucleated cell counts from reference gene primer amplification. Data came from immunoSEQ multiplex PCR; TCRdb stores just in-frame clones and leaves some out. V, J and clone size reflect that table, while D and trimming were determined from the DNA. The repertoire has approximately 70,000 clones, approximately 89% of them found once; the top ten carry around 13%. The clonotype was recovered from a woman aged 55-75 years with acute or convalescent COVID-19. The chain is built from TRBV6-5 and TRBJ2-5; weak D call: TRBD2 (6 bases). What was sequenced was peripheral blood. The CDR3 region is CASSYSGGQETQYF. CDR3 nucleotide sequence: TGTGCCAGCAGTTACTCGGGGGGACAAGAGACCCAGTACTTC.